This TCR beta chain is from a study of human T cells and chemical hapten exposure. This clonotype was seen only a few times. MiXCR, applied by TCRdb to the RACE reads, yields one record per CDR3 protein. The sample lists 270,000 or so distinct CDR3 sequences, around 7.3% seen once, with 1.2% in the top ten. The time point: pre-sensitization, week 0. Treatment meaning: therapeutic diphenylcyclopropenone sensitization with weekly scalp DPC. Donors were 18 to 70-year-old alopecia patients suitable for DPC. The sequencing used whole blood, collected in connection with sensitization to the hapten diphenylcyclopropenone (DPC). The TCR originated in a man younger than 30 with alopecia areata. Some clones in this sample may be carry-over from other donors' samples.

The CDR3 nucleotides are TGTGCCAGCAGCTTTCCCGTATCCAGGGGACGGCCCTACGAGCAGTACTTC. Translated: CASSFPVSRGRPYEQYF. This chain joins TRBV7-9 and TRBJ2-7; possibly TRBD1 for D (6 bases). Trimming pared 3 bases from V and 2 bases from J, leaving 20 bases between. The germline CDR1 and CDR2 sequences are SEHNR and FQNEAQ (reference sequence). CDR3 size: 17 residues.